This T cell receptor (beta chain) was recovered during a study of graft-versus-host responses after intestinal transplantation (TCRdb year 2021). Looking at the study overall: Multivisceral, liver-intestinal, or isolated intestinal transplants were received by the recipients. All recipients received anti-thymocyte globulin induction followed by maintenance tacrolimus and steroids for approximately 3 years. Bulk TCR-beta CDR3 sequencing was used to track graft-versus-host and host-versus-graft alloreactive T cell clones in the graft, circulation and bone marrow after intestinal transplantation. To identify alloreactive clones, pre-transplant mixed lymphocyte reaction products were sequenced and compared with unstimulated pre-transplant donor and recipient T cells. A cohort of about 25 intestinal transplant recipients, including one retransplant, was enrolled, and a few patients lacking pretransplant specimens were excluded. Donor T cell macrochimerism was defined as a peak of at least 4% donor T cells among recipient peripheral blood mononuclear cells. Rather than being sequenced by the commercial service, samples from a few later patients were sequenced in-house on an Illumina MiSeq and processed with MiXCR.

The research as a whole found: Early after transplant, peak levels of circulating GvH clones were associated with declines in HvG clones. The conclusions were limited by the relatively low number and heterogeneity of the intestinal transplant patients. High GvH to HvG T cell clonal ratios were observed in the allografts of patients with donor T cell macrochimerism. GvH clones were detected in recipient bone marrow, and some of these GvH clones were observed earlier in ileal mucosa or blood, consistent with an intestinal mucosal origin.

As to this clone: It has no known antigen specificity. The sample holds no much larger clone one base away, and base qualities are not on file.

The library was produced with the immunoSEQ multiplex PCR assay. For most patients, genomic DNA was isolated using the Qiagen DNeasy Blood and Tissue Kit and was shipped frozen to Adaptive Biotechnologies for TCR sequencing. For most patients, high-throughput TCR-beta CDR3 sequencing of genomic DNA was performed by Adaptive Biotechnologies. As for how the authors treated the data: TCR sequencing data for around 19 patients were retrieved from Adaptive's ImmunoSEQ software; a few other patients were processed with MiXCR and VDJtools. To correct CD4 versus CD8 sorting errors, any sequence found in both subsets at a frequency ratio below 5:1 was removed. CDR3 nucleotide sequences shared between donor and recipient were removed because the origin of such sequences could not be assigned. To count as alloreactive, a clone needed at least 2-fold expansion over unstimulated cells and a minimum CFSE-low frequency of 0.002% (template counts) or 0.001% (read counts). A clone was considered mappable if detected in the sequenced pre-transplant spleen, lymph node, or MLR CFSE-low populations of the donor or recipient. Cumulative frequency of alloreactive clones was calculated as a percentage of all sequences weighted by copy number. Drawn from immuneACCESS, this table holds only the in-frame rearrangements with V and J called that TCRdb kept. Clones are partly lost; checked studies trace under half to an unresolved V gene and leave the rest unexplained. The V and J calls and clone size come from that table; D and trimming were worked out from the DNA. This sample is represented by some 48,000 clones; about four fifths of them were singletons. The ten largest clones represent around 0.5% of the sample.

Its CDR3 holds 15 amino acids, cysteine through phenylalanine. The retained sequence is limited to the CDR3, 45 bases, with the frame set at the first base. CDR1 MNHEY and CDR2 SVGAGI are derived from the germline V gene. The junction shows trimming of 6 bases on V and 5 bases on J, and the gene matches do not reach 6 bases of it. The time point label on this specimen signifies: cells obtained before transplantation from donor or recipient. CD3+CD4+ and CD3+CD8+ populations were FACS-sorted from unstimulated pre-transplant donor and recipient cells taken from spleen or lymph nodes. This TCR was sampled from a human donor who was the organ donor for an intestinal transplant. The chain joins TRBV6-5 to TRBJ2-7, and TRBD2 aligns with 14 junction nucleotides. The sequenced sample was unstimulated CD4+ T cells sorted from spleen or lymph node cells, obtained before transplant. The nucleotide sequence reads TGTGCCAGCAGGCTGGGACTAGCGGGAGTAAACGAGCAGTACTTC. It codes for CASRLGLAGVNEQYF.